This T cell receptor (beta chain) is from a study of T cells in Graves' hyperthyroidism and ophthalmopathy. It was considered stable Graves' hyperthyroidism when ophthalmopathy did not progress within 18 months. TCR beta CDR3 regions were amplified from RNA. A first-round RT-PCR of the TCR CDR3 used the HTBI primer set. TCRdb reprocessed the multiplex PCR reads via MiXCR and lists one record per CDR3 protein. Among hundreds of thousands of distinct CDR3 sequences listed, 14% were seen once. Overall study results and limits: Median prediction lead before ophthalmopathy onset was roughly 6 months with the model.

This clonotype was observed a handful of times. Its antigen is undetermined. CDR3 size: 16 residues. Germline V lookup: CDR1 MGHRA, CDR2 YSYEKL. J was trimmed by 5 bases and V by 2 bases; bases with no gene match: 7. The V gene is TRBV4-1, the J gene TRBJ2-1; 9 nucleotides line up with TRBD2. The clonotype originates from a woman aged 18-29 years with Graves' hyperthyroidism. The specimen sequenced was blood. The CDR3 DNA sequence: TGCGCCAGCAGCCAACATCTAGCGGGAAATGACAATGAGCAGTTCTTC. It translates to CASSQHLAGNDNEQFF.